The 3 T cell receptor beta chains given below trace back to one sample, sequenced in a study of blood T cell repertoires in COVID-19. The assay was immunoSEQ multiplex PCR, and TCRdb's table has in-frame clones only and misses some. The table lists about 200,000 clones, about 83% of them singletons. Sequences were obtained from peripheral blood. Every receptor here comes from a woman between 50 and 59 years old with acute or convalescent COVID-19.

For this clone: Other DNA sequences from this sample encode an identical CDR3 as well. The chain uses TRBV27 and TRBJ1-1, with no clear D. Trimming removed 8 bases at V and 1 base at J, with 8 bases between. The CDR3 runs 12 residues. The germline gives CDR1 MNHEY, CDR2 SMNVEV (reference sequence). The CDR3 is CASGRGNTEAFF. The CDR3 region has the DNA TGTGCCAGCGGACGGGGGAACACTGAAGCTTTCTTT.

The chain recombines TRBV11-2 with TRBJ2-7; 10 positions agree with TRBD1. The V gene's germline CDR1 is SGHAT and CDR2 FQNNGV. V lost 5 bases to trimming and J lost 2 bases; unmatched junction nucleotides: 9. There are 16 residues in the CDR3. CDR3: CASSRIPGQGTYEQYF. The CDR3 DNA follows: TGTGCCAGCAGCCGAATCCCGGGACAGGGGACCTACGAGCAGTACTTC.

This rearrangement joins TRBV3-1 (or the pseudogene TRBV3-2) to TRBJ2-1; 10 bases agree with TRBD2. Per the germline V gene, CDR1 is LGHDT and CDR2 is YNNKEL (reference sequence). V was pared by 1 base and J by 8 bases, with 11 bases of the junction left unmatched. The CDR3 has 17 residues. CDR3 in DNA: TGTGCCAGCAGCCAAGTTATATTTGCTAGCGGGAGCTATGAGCAGTTCTTC. Encoded protein: CASSQVIFASGSYEQFF.